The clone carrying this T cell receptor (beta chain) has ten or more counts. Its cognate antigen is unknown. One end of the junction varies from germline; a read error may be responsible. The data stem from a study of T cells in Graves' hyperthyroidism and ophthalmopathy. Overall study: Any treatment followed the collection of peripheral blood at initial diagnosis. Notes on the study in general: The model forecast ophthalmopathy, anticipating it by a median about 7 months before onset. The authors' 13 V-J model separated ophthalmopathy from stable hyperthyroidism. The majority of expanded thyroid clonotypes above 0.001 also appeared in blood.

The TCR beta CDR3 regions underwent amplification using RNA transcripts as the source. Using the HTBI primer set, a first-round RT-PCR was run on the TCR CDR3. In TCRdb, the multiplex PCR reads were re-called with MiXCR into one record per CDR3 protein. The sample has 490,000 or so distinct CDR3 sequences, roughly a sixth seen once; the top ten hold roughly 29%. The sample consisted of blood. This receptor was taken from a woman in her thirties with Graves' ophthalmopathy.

The CDR3 sequence: CASSNSGLPIPYEQYF. The DNA of the CDR3 is TGTGCCAGCAGTAACTCTGGACTCCCTATCCCCTACGAGCAGTACTTC. The chain combines TRBV6-2 or TRBV6-3 with TRBJ2-7, with D possibly TRBD2 on 5 matching bases. The CDR3 is 16 amino acids. Per the germline V gene, CDR1 is MNHEY and CDR2 is SVGEGT.